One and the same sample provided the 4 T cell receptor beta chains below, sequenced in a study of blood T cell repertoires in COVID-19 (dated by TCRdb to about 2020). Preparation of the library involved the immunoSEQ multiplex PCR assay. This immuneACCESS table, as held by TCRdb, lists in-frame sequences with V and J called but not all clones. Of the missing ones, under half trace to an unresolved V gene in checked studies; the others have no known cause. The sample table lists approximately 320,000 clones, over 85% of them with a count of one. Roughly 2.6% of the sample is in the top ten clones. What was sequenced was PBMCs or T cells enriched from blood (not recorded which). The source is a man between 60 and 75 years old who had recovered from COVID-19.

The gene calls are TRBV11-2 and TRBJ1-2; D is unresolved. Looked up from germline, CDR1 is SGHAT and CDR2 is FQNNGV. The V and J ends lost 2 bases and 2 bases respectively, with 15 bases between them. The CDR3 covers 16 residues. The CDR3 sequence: CASSLWSSTQNYGYTF. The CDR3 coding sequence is TGTGCCAGCAGCTTATGGTCGTCGACACAGAACTATGGCTACACCTTC.

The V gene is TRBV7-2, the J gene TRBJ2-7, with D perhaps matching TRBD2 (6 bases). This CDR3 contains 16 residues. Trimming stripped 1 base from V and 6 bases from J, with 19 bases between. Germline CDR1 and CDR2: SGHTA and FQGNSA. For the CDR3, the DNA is TGTGCCAGCAGCTTAGGTCGAGGGCGGGACCTCCTCGAGCAGTACTTC. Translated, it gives CASSLGRGRDLLEQYF.

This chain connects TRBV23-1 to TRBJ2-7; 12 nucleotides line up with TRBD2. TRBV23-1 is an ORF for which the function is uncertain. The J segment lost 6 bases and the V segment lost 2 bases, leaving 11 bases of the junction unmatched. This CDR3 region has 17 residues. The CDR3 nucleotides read TGCGCCAGCAGTCAAACGACGGGACTAGCGGGTTCCCGCGAGCAGTACTTC. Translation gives CASSQTTGLAGSREQYF.

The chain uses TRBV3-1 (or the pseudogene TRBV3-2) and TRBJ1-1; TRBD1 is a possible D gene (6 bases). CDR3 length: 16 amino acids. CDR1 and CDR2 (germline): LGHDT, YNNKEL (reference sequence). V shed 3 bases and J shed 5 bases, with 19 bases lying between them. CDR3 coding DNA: TGTGCCAGCAGCCATGCCCGACAGGTCTTTAGGACTGAAGCTTTCTTT. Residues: CASSHARQVFRTEAFF.